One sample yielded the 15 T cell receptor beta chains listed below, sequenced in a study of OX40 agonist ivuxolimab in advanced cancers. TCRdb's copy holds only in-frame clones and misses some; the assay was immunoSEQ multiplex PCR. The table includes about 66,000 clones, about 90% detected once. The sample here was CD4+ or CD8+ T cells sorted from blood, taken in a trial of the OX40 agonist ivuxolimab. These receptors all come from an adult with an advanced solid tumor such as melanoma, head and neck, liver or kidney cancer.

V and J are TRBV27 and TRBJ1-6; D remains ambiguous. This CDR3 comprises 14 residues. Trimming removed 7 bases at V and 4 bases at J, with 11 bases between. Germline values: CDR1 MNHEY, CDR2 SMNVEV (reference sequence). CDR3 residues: CASTLSGYNSPLHF. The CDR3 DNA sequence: TGTGCCAGCACCCTCTCAGGTTATAATTCACCCCTCCACTTT.

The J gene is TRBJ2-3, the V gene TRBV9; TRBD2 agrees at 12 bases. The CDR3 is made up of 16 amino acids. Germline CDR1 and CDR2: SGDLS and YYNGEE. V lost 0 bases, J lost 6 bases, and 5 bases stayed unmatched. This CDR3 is CASSVALAGGTDTQYF. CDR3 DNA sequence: TGTGCCAGCAGCGTAGCACTAGCGGGAGGTACGGATACGCAGTATTTT. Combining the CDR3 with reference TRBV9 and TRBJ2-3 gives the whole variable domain DSGVTQTPKHLITATGQRVTLRCSPRSGDLSVYWYQQSLDQGLQFLIQYYNGEERAKGNILERFSAQQFPDLHSELNLSSLELGDSALYFCASSVALAGGTDTQYFGPGTRLTVL.

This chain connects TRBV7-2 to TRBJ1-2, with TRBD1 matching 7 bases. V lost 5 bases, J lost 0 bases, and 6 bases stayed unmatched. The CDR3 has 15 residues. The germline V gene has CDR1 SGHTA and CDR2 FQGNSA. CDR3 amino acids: CASSPDRTTNYGYTF. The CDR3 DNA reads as TGTGCCAGCAGCCCGGACAGGACCACTAACTATGGCTACACCTTC.

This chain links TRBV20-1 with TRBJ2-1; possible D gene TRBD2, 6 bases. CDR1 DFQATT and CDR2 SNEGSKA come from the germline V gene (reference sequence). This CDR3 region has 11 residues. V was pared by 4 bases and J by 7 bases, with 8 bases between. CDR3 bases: TGCAGTGCTAACGCGGGGAATGAGCAGTTCTTC. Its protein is CSANAGNEQFF.

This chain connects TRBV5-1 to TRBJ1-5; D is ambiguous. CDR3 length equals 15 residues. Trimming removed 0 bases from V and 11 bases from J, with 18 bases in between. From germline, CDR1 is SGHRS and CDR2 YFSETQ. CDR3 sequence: CASSLDGSASMAQHF. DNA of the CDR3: TGCGCCAGCAGCTTGGATGGGTCAGCCTCAATGGCCCAGCATTTT. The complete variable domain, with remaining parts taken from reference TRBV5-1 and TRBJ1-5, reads KAGVTQTPRYLIKTRGQQVTLSCSPISGHRSVSWYQQTPGQGLQFLFEYFSETQRNKGNFPGRFSGRQFSNSRSEMNVSTLELGDSALYLCASSLDGSASMAQHFGDGTRLSIL.

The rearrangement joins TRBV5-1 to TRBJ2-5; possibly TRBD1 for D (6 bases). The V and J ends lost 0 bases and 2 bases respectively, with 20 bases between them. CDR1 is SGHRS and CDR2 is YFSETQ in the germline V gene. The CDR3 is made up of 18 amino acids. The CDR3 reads CASSLDGGQRRTQETQYF. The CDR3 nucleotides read TGCGCCAGCAGCTTGGATGGGGGCCAGCGGCGGACGCAAGAGACCCAGTACTTC. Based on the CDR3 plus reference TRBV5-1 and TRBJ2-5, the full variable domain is KAGVTQTPRYLIKTRGQQVTLSCSPISGHRSVSWYQQTPGQGLQFLFEYFSETQRNKGNFPGRFSGRQFSNSRSEMNVSTLELGDSALYLCASSLDGGQRRTQETQYFGPGTRLLVL.

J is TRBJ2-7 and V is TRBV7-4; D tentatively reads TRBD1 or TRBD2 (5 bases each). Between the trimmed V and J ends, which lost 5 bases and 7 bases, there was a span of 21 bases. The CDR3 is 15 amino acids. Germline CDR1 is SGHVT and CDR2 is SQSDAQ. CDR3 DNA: TGTGCCAGCAGCGGACCGGGACCGGGATTCTTGGAGCAGTACTTC. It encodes CASSGPGPGFLEQYF.

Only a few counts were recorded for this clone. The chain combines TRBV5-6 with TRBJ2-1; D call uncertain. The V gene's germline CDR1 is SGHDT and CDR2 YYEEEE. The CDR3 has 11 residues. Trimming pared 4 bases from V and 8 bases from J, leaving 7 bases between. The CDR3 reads CASSVLYEQFF. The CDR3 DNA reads TGTGCCAGCAGCGTACTATATGAGCAGTTCTTC.

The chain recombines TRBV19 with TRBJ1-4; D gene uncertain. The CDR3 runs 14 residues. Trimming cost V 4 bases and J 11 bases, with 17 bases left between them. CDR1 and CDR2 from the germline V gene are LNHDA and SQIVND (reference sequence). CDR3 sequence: CASSRPEGLEKLFF. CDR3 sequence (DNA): TGTGCCAGTAGTAGACCCGAGGGTCTGGAGAAACTGTTTTTT.

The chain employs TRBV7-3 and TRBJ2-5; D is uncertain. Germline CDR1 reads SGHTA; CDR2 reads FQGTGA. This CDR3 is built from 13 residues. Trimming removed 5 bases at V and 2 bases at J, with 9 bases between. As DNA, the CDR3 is TGTGCCAGCAGCCGAGAGATTCAAGAGACCCAGTACTTC. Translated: CASSREIQETQYF.

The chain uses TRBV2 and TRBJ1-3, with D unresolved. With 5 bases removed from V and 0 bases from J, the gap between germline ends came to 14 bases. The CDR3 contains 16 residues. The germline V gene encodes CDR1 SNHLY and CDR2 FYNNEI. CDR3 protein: CASSKGPASSGNTIYF. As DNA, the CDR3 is TGTGCCAGCAGTAAAGGACCAGCTAGCTCTGGAAACACCATATATTTT.

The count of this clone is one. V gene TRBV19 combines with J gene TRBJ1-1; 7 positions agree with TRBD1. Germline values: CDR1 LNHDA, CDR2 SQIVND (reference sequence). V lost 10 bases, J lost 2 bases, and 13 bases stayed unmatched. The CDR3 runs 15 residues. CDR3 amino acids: CATNSQGTLNTEAFF. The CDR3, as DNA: TGTGCCACCAACTCACAGGGGACCCTCAACACTGAAGCTTTCTTT.

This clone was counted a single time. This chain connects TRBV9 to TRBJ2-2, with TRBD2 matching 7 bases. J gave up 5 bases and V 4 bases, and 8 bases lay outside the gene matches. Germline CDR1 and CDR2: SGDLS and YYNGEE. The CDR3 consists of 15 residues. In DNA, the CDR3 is TGTGCCAGCAGCTTCCTTTGGGAGGGAACCGGGGAGCTGTTTTTT. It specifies CASSFLWEGTGELFF.

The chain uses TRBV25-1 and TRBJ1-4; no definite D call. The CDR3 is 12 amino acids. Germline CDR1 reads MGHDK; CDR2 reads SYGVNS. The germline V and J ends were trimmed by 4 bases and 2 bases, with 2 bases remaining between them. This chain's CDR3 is CASSVTNEKLFF. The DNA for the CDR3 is TGTGCCAGCAGTGTCACTAATGAAAAACTGTTTTTT.

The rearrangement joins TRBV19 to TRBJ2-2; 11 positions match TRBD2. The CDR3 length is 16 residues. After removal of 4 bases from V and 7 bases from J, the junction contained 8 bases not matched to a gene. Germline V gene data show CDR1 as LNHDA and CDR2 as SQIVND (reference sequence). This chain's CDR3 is CASSTLAGARNGELFF. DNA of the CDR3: TGTGCCAGTAGTACACTAGCGGGAGCTCGGAACGGGGAGCTGTTTTTT.